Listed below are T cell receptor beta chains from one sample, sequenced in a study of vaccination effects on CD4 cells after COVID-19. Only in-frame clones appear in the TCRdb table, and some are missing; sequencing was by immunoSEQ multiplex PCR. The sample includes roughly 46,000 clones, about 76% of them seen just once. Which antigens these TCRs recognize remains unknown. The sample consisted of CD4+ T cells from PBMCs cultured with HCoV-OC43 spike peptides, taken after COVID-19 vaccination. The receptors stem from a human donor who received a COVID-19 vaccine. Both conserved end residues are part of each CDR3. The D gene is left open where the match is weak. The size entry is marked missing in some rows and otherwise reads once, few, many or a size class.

CDR3: CSASGQPNTEAFF
DNA: TGCAGTGCTAGTGGACAGCCCAACACTGAAGCTTTCTTT
J: TRBJ1-1
size: NA
V: TRBV20-1
D: NA

CDR3: CAVKPGLAHTDTQYF
DNA: TGTGCCGTTAAACCCGGACTAGCGCACACAGATACGCAGTATTTT
J: TRBJ2-3
size: NA
V: TRBV7-9
D: TRBD2

CDR3: CASSLAAIHYYEQYF
DNA: TGTGCCAGCAGCTTAGCGGCCATCCACTACTACGAGCAGTACTTC
J: TRBJ2-7
size: NA
V: TRBV11-2
D: NA

CDR3: CASSPSGGAGSQYF
DNA: TGTGCCAGCAGCCCTAGCGGGGGGGCAGGTTCTCAGTACTTC
J: TRBJ2-4
size: NA
V: TRBV7-9
D: TRBD2

CDR3: CSVVWTGGTGELFF
DNA: TGCAGCGTTGTTTGGACAGGCGGCACCGGGGAGCTGTTTTTT
J: TRBJ2-2
size: NA
V: TRBV29-1
D: TRBD1

CDR3: CSVVAQGTDTQYF
DNA: TGCAGCGTTGTCGCACAGGGCACAGATACGCAGTATTTT
J: TRBJ2-3
size: NA
V: TRBV29-1
D: NA

CDR3: CASSPTGGSGELFF
DNA: TGTGCCAGCAGCCCGACAGGGGGTTCGGGGGAGCTGTTTTTT
J: TRBJ2-2
size: once
V: TRBV5-6
D: TRBD1

CDR3: CASSQPGTNTGELFF
DNA: TGTGCCAGCAGCCAACCGGGAACGAACACCGGGGAGCTGTTTTTT
J: TRBJ2-2
size: few
V: TRBV3-1/TRBV3-2
D: NA

CDR3: CASSPRTGPSYGYTF
DNA: TGTGCCAGCAGTCCCCGTACAGGGCCCTCCTATGGCTACACCTTC
J: TRBJ1-2
size: NA
V: TRBV6-5
D: NA

CDR3: CASGAQGWYGYTF
DNA: TGTGCCAGTGGGGCTCAGGGGTGGTATGGCTACACCTTC
J: TRBJ1-2
size: few
V: TRBV6-5
D: NA

CDR3: CASSSQPTVQETQYF
DNA: TGTGCCAGCAGCTCCCAACCAACAGTCCAAGAGACCCAGTACTTC
J: TRBJ2-5
size: few
V: TRBV5-6
D: NA

CDR3: CASSSLGQKETQYF
DNA: TGTGCCAGCAGCAGCCTGGGACAGAAAGAGACCCAGTACTTC
J: TRBJ2-5
size: NA
V: TRBV6-5
D: TRBD1

CDR3: CASSLELASPYEQYF
DNA: TGCGCCAGCAGCTTGGAACTAGCCTCTCCCTACGAGCAGTACTTC
J: TRBJ2-7
size: NA
V: TRBV5-1
D: NA

CDR3: CASRGLGGGLTDTQYF
DNA: TGCGCCAGCAGGGGGCTCGGCGGGGGGTTAACAGATACGCAGTATTTT
J: TRBJ2-3
size: NA
V: TRBV10-1
D: TRBD2

CDR3: CASSLGSSGANVLTF
DNA: TGCGCCAGCAGCTTGGGGAGCTCTGGGGCCAACGTCCTGACTTTC
J: TRBJ2-6
size: NA
V: TRBV5-1
D: NA

CDR3: CAISDHLAGELFF
DNA: TGTGCCATCAGTGACCACCTGGCCGGGGAGCTGTTTTTT
J: TRBJ2-2
size: NA
V: TRBV10-3
D: NA

CDR3: CASSLAVLAGALHQETQYF
DNA: TGCGCCAGCAGCTTGGCGGTTCTAGCGGGAGCGTTGCACCAAGAGACCCAGTACTTC
J: TRBJ2-5
size: NA
V: TRBV5-1
D: TRBD2

CDR3: CASSFLRGRANEQFF
DNA: TGTGCCAGCAGTTTTCTTCGCGGGAGGGCCAATGAGCAGTTCTTC
J: TRBJ2-1
size: NA
V: TRBV28
D: TRBD2

CDR3: CASSLAPSGSSYEQYF
DNA: TGTGCCAGCAGCTTGGCTCCTAGCGGGAGCTCCTACGAGCAGTACTTC
J: TRBJ2-7
size: NA
V: TRBV5-4
D: TRBD2

CDR3: CASSLHGRRNEAFF
DNA: TGTGCCAGCAGTTTACACGGCCGCCGGAACGAAGCTTTCTTT
J: TRBJ1-1
size: once
V: TRBV27
D: NA

CDR3: CATSDGDSSYNEQFF
DNA: TGTGCCACCAGTGATGGGGACAGCTCCTACAATGAGCAGTTCTTC
J: TRBJ2-1
size: few
V: TRBV24-1
D: TRBD1

CDR3: CASSPSTVTNEKLFF
DNA: TGCGCCAGCAGCCCGTCGACGGTAACTAATGAAAAACTGTTTTTT
J: TRBJ1-4
size: medium-sized
V: TRBV5-1
D: NA

CDR3: CASSLGGGNTEAFF
DNA: TGTGCCAGCAGCCTAGGGGGGGGTAACACTGAAGCTTTCTTT
J: TRBJ1-1
size: NA
V: TRBV7-2
D: NA

CDR3: CASSELSRSYEQYF
DNA: TGTGCCAGCAGTGAACTGTCCAGGTCCTACGAGCAGTACTTC
J: TRBJ2-7
size: NA
V: TRBV6-4
D: NA

CDR3: CASSLEVAGLPFLAEAFF
DNA: TGTGCCAGCAGCTTAGAGGTGGCAGGACTCCCTTTTTTGGCTGAAGCTTTCTTT
J: TRBJ1-1
size: NA
V: TRBV11-2
D: NA

CDR3: CASSSTSGRGPREQFF
DNA: TGTGCCAGCAGCTCTACCAGCGGGAGGGGGCCACGTGAGCAGTTCTTC
J: TRBJ2-1
size: NA
V: TRBV11-2
D: TRBD2

CDR3: CASSFVAGGRETQYF
DNA: TGTGCCAGCAGCTTCGTTGCGGGAGGCAGGGAGACCCAGTACTTC
J: TRBJ2-5
size: once
V: TRBV11-2
D: TRBD2

CDR3: CASSVDRSGYGYTF
DNA: TGTGCCAGCAGCGTAGACAGGTCGGGCTATGGCTACACCTTC
J: TRBJ1-2
size: few
V: TRBV9
D: NA

CDR3: CASSLGTQFRRTQYF
DNA: TGTGCCAGCAGCTTAGGGACCCAGTTTAGAAGGACCCAGTACTTC
J: TRBJ2-5
size: NA
V: TRBV7-8
D: NA

CDR3: CASHGGSAYNEQFF
DNA: TGTGCCAGTCACGGGGGAAGTGCCTACAATGAGCAGTTCTTC
J: TRBJ2-1
size: NA
V: TRBV6-5
D: NA

CDR3: CASSPGGASTDTQYF
DNA: TGTGCCAGCAGCCCCGGGGGTGCTAGCACAGATACGCAGTATTTT
J: TRBJ2-3
size: NA
V: TRBV9
D: NA

CDR3: CASTGAGASSFF
DNA: TGTGCCAGCACCGGAGCGGGGGCGAGCTCGTTCTTC
J: TRBJ2-1
size: NA
V: TRBV11-3
D: TRBD2

CDR3: CASSRGDISQLNEQFF
DNA: TGCGCCAGCAGCCGGGGGGATATTTCCCAGCTCAATGAGCAGTTCTTC
J: TRBJ2-1
size: NA
V: TRBV5-1
D: TRBD2

CDR3: CASIRSGGDEQYF
DNA: TGTGCCAGTATCAGGTCAGGGGGCGACGAGCAGTACTTC
J: TRBJ2-7
size: NA
V: TRBV19
D: TRBD1

CDR3: CAWSPAGTAYSYEQYF
DNA: TGTGCCTGGAGTCCAGCCGGGACAGCTTACTCCTACGAGCAGTACTTC
J: TRBJ2-7
size: NA
V: TRBV30
D: TRBD1

CDR3: CASTHYETASDIYGYTF
DNA: TGCGCCAGCACCCATTATGAGACAGCTTCGGATATCTATGGCTACACCTTC
J: TRBJ1-2
size: NA
V: TRBV4-1
D: NA

CDR3: CSVEDWDSYNEQFF
DNA: TGCAGCGTTGAAGATTGGGACAGCTACAATGAGCAGTTCTTC
J: TRBJ2-1
size: NA
V: TRBV29-1
D: TRBD1

CDR3: CASSHAAHFIYF
DNA: TGTGCCAGCAGCCACGCAGCGCATTTCATATATTTT
J: TRBJ1-3
size: NA
V: TRBV3-1/TRBV3-2
D: NA

CDR3: CASSFPLSSYEQYF
DNA: TGTGCCAGCAGCTTCCCTCTGAGCTCCTACGAGCAGTACTTC
J: TRBJ2-7
size: NA
V: TRBV11-2
D: NA

CDR3: CASSQSASASTDTQYF
DNA: TGCGCCAGCAGTCAATCGGCTAGCGCTAGCACAGATACGCAGTATTTT
J: TRBJ2-3
size: NA
V: TRBV23-1
D: NA

CDR3: CASSLVRGNTEAFF
DNA: TGTGCCAGCAGCTTAGTCAGGGGAAACACTGAAGCTTTCTTT
J: TRBJ1-1
size: NA
V: TRBV7-9
D: NA

CDR3: CATSDLNPRSSDEQFF
DNA: TGTGCCACCAGTGATTTGAACCCACGTAGTTCCGATGAGCAGTTCTTC
J: TRBJ2-1
size: NA
V: TRBV24-1
D: NA

CDR3: CASSSLRGRTRSKETQYF
DNA: TGCGCCAGCAGCTCTCTAAGGGGTAGGACTCGGAGTAAAGAGACCCAGTACTTC
J: TRBJ2-5
size: NA
V: TRBV5-1
D: NA

CDR3: CASSLTGERGYTF
DNA: TGTGCCAGCAGTTTGACAGGGGAAAGGGGCTACACCTTC
J: TRBJ1-2
size: NA
V: TRBV27
D: TRBD1

CDR3: CASSWGHLSGNTIYF
DNA: TGTGCCAGCAGCTGGGGACATCTCTCTGGAAACACCATATATTTT
J: TRBJ1-3
size: NA
V: TRBV7-9
D: NA

CDR3: CASSNESPDTQYF
DNA: TGTGCCAGCAGTAACGAGAGTCCAGATACGCAGTATTTT
J: TRBJ2-3
size: NA
V: TRBV6-4
D: NA

CDR3: CASSQSNGRGYGYTF
DNA: TGTGCCAGCAGCCAATCGAACGGCAGGGGCTATGGCTACACCTTC
J: TRBJ1-2
size: NA
V: TRBV3-1/TRBV3-2
D: NA

CDR3: CASSFSGEETQYF
DNA: TGCGCCAGCAGCTTTTCCGGGGAAGAGACCCAGTACTTC
J: TRBJ2-5
size: NA
V: TRBV5-1
D: NA

CDR3: CASSPTNLAGGSYEQYF
DNA: TGTGCCAGCTCACCGACAAACCTAGCGGGCGGCTCCTACGAGCAGTACTTC
J: TRBJ2-7
size: NA
V: TRBV18
D: TRBD2

CDR3: CASIQGGRYEQYF
DNA: TGTGCCAGCATACAGGGTGGAAGATACGAGCAGTACTTC
J: TRBJ2-7
size: NA
V: TRBV6-5
D: NA

CDR3: CASSLDNPLGLFF
DNA: TGTGCCAGCAGTTTGGACAACCCTTTGGGACTGTTTTTT
J: TRBJ1-4
size: NA
V: TRBV12-3/TRBV12-4
D: NA

CDR3: CASRFTGESGYTF
DNA: TGTGCCAGCAGGTTTACAGGGGAGAGTGGCTACACCTTC
J: TRBJ1-2
size: NA
V: TRBV12-3/TRBV12-4
D: TRBD1

CDR3: CASRPSGTSISQYF
DNA: TGTGCCAGCAGGCCTTCCGGGACTAGCATATCGCAGTATTTT
J: TRBJ2-3
size: NA
V: TRBV7-8
D: TRBD2

CDR3: CASSTHPGNEQFF
DNA: TGTGCCAGCAGCACACATCCGGGAAATGAGCAGTTCTTC
J: TRBJ2-1
size: NA
V: TRBV5-5
D: NA

CDR3: CASSGGFGTEAFF
DNA: TGTGCCAGCAGTGGGGGCTTCGGGACTGAAGCTTTCTTT
J: TRBJ1-1
size: NA
V: TRBV25-1
D: NA

CDR3: CASTRDSSLIAGYTF
DNA: TGTGCCAGCACCCGGGACAGCTCCTTAATAGCTGGCTACACCTTC
J: TRBJ1-2
size: NA
V: TRBV2
D: TRBD1

CDR3: CAWSVGGAVFYEQYF
DNA: TGTGCCTGGAGTGTCGGGGGGGCTGTGTTTTACGAGCAGTACTTC
J: TRBJ2-7
size: NA
V: TRBV30
D: TRBD2

CDR3: CASSLGRVQNSPLHF
DNA: TGTGCCAGCAGCTTAGGGAGGGTACAGAATTCACCCCTCCACTTT
J: TRBJ1-6
size: NA
V: TRBV7-2
D: NA